This T cell receptor (beta chain) was recovered during a study of cytomegalovirus exposure and HLA in healthy donors. Regarding this clone: The antigen is unknown.

Study observations and caveats: Specificity for CMV antigens was confirmed in vitro for a few of the CMV-associated chains. High specificity and sensitivity for cytomegalovirus status were reported for the classifier. First-cohort TCR clusters tended to co-occur in the roughly 130 validation repertoires, a later analysis found. The study labeled about 160 TCR beta chains cytomegalovirus-associated.

Libraries were prepared by immunoSEQ multiplex PCR; TCRdb keeps only in-frame clonotypes and omits some of them. Of 180,000 or so clones listed, around nine tenths were seen once; the top ten hold 2.7%. The receptor comes from a man between 18 and 29 years old in good health and CMV-seropositive. Sequencing was done on a sample of PBMCs.

CDR3 in amino acids: CASSHLRREDRGTEAFF. The CDR3, as DNA: TGTGCCAGCAGCCATCTAAGACGCGAGGACAGGGGGACTGAAGCTTTCTTT. V gene TRBV7-9 combines with J gene TRBJ1-1; 10 bases fit TRBD1. V shed 5 bases, J shed 5 bases, and the junction held 14 bases outside the gene matches. CDR1 and CDR2 from the germline V gene are SEHNR and FQNEAQ (reference sequence). This CDR3 spans 17 amino acids.